This T cell receptor beta chain originates from a study of blood T cell repertoires in COVID-19. Trimming cost V 1 base and J 6 bases; bases outside gene matches: 6. Germline values: CDR1 SGHNT, CDR2 YYREEE (reference sequence). CDR3 size: 14 residues. Some clones are missing from TCRdb's copy, which holds only in-frame ones; the method was immunoSEQ multiplex PCR. The repertoire includes 250,000 or so clones, nearly 90% of them detected once, and 2.1% sits in the top ten. The table lists this clone with a count of one. Sequencing was done on a sample of peripheral blood. The sequence derives from an older woman with COVID-19, enrolled during active disease. The chain joins TRBV5-4 to TRBJ1-1, with 7 bases fitting TRBD1. CDR3 in amino acids: CASSLSSTGAEAFF. In DNA, the CDR3 is TGTGCCAGCAGCTTGAGTTCCACAGGGGCTGAAGCTTTCTTT.